The 9 T cell receptor beta chains listed next were all sequenced from one sample in a study of shared clonotypes between healthy human individuals. Clones were sequenced by immunoSEQ multiplex PCR, and TCRdb holds only the in-frame ones, with some missing. This table has roughly 1.5 million clones, around 98% appearing once. Sequences were obtained from naive CD4+ T cells sorted from blood. The subset denotes: CD45RA+ positively selected. Every receptor here comes from a man aged 25 to 40 in good health.

The chain carries TRBV18 and TRBJ2-1; 8 bases are a match to TRBD2. After removal of 1 base from V and 4 bases from J, the junction contained 3 bases not matched to a gene. The CDR3 is 15 amino acids. The germline V gene has CDR1 KGHSH and CDR2 LQKENI. The CDR3 DNA reads as TGTGCCAGCTCACCACAAACTAGCGGTTACAATGAGCAGTTCTTC. Translating it yields CASSPQTSGYNEQFF.

This sequence joins TRBV5-6 and TRBJ2-7; no clear D gene. Trimming left V 4 bases short and J 7 bases short, with 18 bases between. From germline, CDR1 is SGHDT and CDR2 YYEEEE. CDR3 length: 14 residues. In DNA, the CDR3 is TGTGCCAGCAGCCTGGGTTTAGTTGCTGGTGAGCAGTACTTC. It is translated as CASSLGLVAGEQYF. Combining the CDR3 with reference TRBV5-6 and TRBJ2-7 gives the whole variable domain DAGVTQSPTHLIKTRGQQVTLRCSPKSGHDTVSWYQQALGQGPQFIFQYYEEEERQRGNFPDRFSGHQFPNYSSELNVNALLLGDSALYLCASSLGLVAGEQYFGPGTRLTVT.

This clone was recorded at least ten times. V is TRBV5-4 and J is TRBJ1-1; a possible D gene is TRBD1 (5 bases). The ends were cut back, 4 bases at V and 5 bases at J, with 24 bases in the middle. This CDR3 comprises 17 residues. Germline V CDR1 and CDR2: SGHNT, YYREEE (reference sequence). As DNA, the CDR3 is TGTGCCAGCAGCCACCGTTTGGGGCGCCGGAGGATGACTGAAGCTTTCTTT. Its protein product is CASSHRLGRRRMTEAFF.

The genes are TRBV18 and TRBJ2-1; D is uncertain. Germline V CDR1 and CDR2: KGHSH, LQKENI. V gave up 3 bases and J gave up 2 bases, with 8 bases separating them. The CDR3 sequence is 14 residues long. The CDR3, as DNA: TGTGCCAGCTCACCCCGTGGCACCTACAATGAGCAGTTCTTC. Translation gives CASSPRGTYNEQFF. Full variable domain (missing parts from reference TRBV18 and TRBJ2-1): NAGVMQNPRHLVRRRGQEARLRCSPMKGHSHVYWYRQLPEEGLKFMVYLQKENIIDESGMPKERFSAEFPKEGPSILRIQQVVRGDSAAYFCASSPRGTYNEQFFGPGTRLTVL.

The rearrangement joins TRBV7-3 to TRBJ2-5, with 11 bases identical to TRBD2. The CDR3 length is 20 residues. Germline V lookup: CDR1 SGHTA, CDR2 FQGTGA. Trimming took 1 base from V and 1 from J; bases not matched to a gene: 14. CDR3 sequence reads: CASSLRGPSGRRLGQETQYF. CDR3 DNA sequence: TGTGCCAGCAGCTTAAGAGGGCCTAGCGGGAGGCGGTTGGGCCAAGAGACCCAGTACTTC.

The rearrangement links TRBV5-5 to TRBJ2-7; D perhaps matches TRBD2 (6 bases). Germline CDR1 SGHKS, CDR2 YYEKEE (reference sequence). The CDR3 runs to 19 residues. V dropped 4 bases and J dropped 4 bases, with 30 bases sitting between them. This chain's CDR3 is CASSDRLGVGSFMQYEQYF. CDR3 bases: TGTGCCAGCAGCGACCGACTTGGGGTCGGGAGTTTTATGCAATACGAGCAGTACTTC. Full variable domain (remainder filled in from reference TRBV5-5 and TRBJ2-7): DAGVTQSPTHLIKTRGQQVTLRCSPISGHKSVSWYQQVLGQGPQFIFQYYEKEERGRGNFPDRFSARQFPNYSSELNVNALLLGDSALYLCASSDRLGVGSFMQYEQYFGPGTRLTVT.

The chain carries TRBV7-3 and TRBJ2-3; the match to TRBD2 covers 9 bases. The CDR3 extends over 16 amino acids. The trim removed 5 bases at V and 0 bases at J, leaving 6 bases unmatched. CDR1 is SGHTA and CDR2 is FQGTGA in the germline V gene. The CDR3 DNA reads as TGTGCCAGCAGCCCAGGACTAGCGCTTAGCACAGATACGCAGTATTTT. Its protein is CASSPGLALSTDTQYF.

V and J are TRBV9 and TRBJ2-7, with 11 positions matching TRBD2. With 0 bases clipped from V and 6 bases from J, the junction kept 2 bases outside the gene matches. The CDR3 length is 14 residues. Germline CDR1 reads SGDLS; CDR2 reads YYNGEE. The CDR3 here is CASSVVAGGPEQYF. CDR3 coding DNA: TGTGCCAGCAGCGTAGTAGCGGGAGGGCCCGAGCAGTACTTC.

The CDR3 region is CASSQAGRFYEQYF. For the CDR3, the DNA is TGCGCCAGCAGCCAGGCGGGACGGTTTTACGAGCAGTACTTC. This chain uses TRBV5-1 with TRBJ2-7; tentatively, D is TRBD2 (6 bases). V was shortened by 4 bases and J by 4 bases, with 15 bases between the two germline ends. CDR3 size: 14 residues. Germline CDR1 and CDR2: SGHRS and YFSETQ.